Listed below are T cell receptor beta chains from one sample, sequenced in a study of blood T cell repertoires in COVID-19. Sequencing used immunoSEQ multiplex PCR; TCRdb keeps in-frame clones, though not all of them. The sample lists some 200,000 clones, 84% occurring once. Sequencing was done on a sample of peripheral blood. These receptors were obtained from a human donor in a cohort sampled during active COVID-19. Both conserved end residues are part of each CDR3. A D gene is named only where the DNA matches it firmly. The size field is filled for only some rows; it gives once, few, many or a size class.

D	V	size	J	DNA	CDR3
TRBD1	TRBV6-5	many	TRBJ1-3	TGTGCCAGCAGTTCTCAACAGGGGTTCGCCAACACCATATATTTT	CASSSQQGFANTIYF
NA	TRBV5-6	NA	TRBJ1-5	TGTGCCAGCAGCGGGGGGGGCGGTCAGCAGCCCCAGCATTTT	CASSGGGGQQPQHF
TRBD1	TRBV28	NA	TRBJ2-5	TGTGCCAGCAGGTTGACAGGGGTAGAGACCCAGTACTTC	CASRLTGVETQYF
NA	TRBV28	NA	TRBJ1-5	TGTGCCAGTCACATCCAGGGTCGAGGCAATCAGCCCCAGCATTTT	CASHIQGRGNQPQHF
TRBD1	TRBV3-1/TRBV3-2	NA	TRBJ2-3	TGTGCCAGCAGCCAAGCTCGGACAGGGGGTGAAGATACGCAGTATTTT	CASSQARTGGEDTQYF
NA	TRBV5-4	few	TRBJ2-1	TGTGCCAGCAGCTTGGGACACTACAATGAGCAGTTCTTC	CASSLGHYNEQFF
NA	TRBV10-3	NA	TRBJ2-3	TGTGCCATCAGTGAGTCGGGGCCATTGGAAGATACGCAGTATTTT	CAISESGPLEDTQYF
TRBD2	TRBV12-5	once	TRBJ2-6	TGTGCTAGTGGGTGGCTAGCGGGAGAGTTCGGGGCCAACGTCCTGACTTTC	CASGWLAGEFGANVLTF
NA	TRBV18	NA	TRBJ1-5	TGTGCCAGCTCACCCCTCCCGGGGGTAAATAGCAATCAGCCCCAGCATTTT	CASSPLPGVNSNQPQHF
TRBD2	TRBV19	NA	TRBJ2-3	TGTGCCAGTAGCGGGAGGGTTACAGATACGCAGTATTTT	CASSGRVTDTQYF
NA	TRBV7-9	NA	TRBJ1-6	TGTGCCAGCAGCTTAACAGGGATTAATTCACCCCTCCACTTT	CASSLTGINSPLHF
NA	TRBV4-1	few	TRBJ1-5	TGCGCCAGCCGACCTTTATTCGGAGGAAATTATCAGCCCCAGCATTTT	CASRPLFGGNYQPQHF
TRBD2	TRBV13	NA	TRBJ2-7	TGTGCCAGCAGCCCTAGCTCCCGGGAGGGCCGGGCGGGCGAGCAGTACTTC	CASSPSSREGRAGEQYF
TRBD2	TRBV3-1/TRBV3-2	NA	TRBJ2-3	TGTGCCAGCAGCCAAGATAGGGCAGCAGCGGGATCAGGCACAGATACGCAGTATTTT	CASSQDRAAAGSGTDTQYF
TRBD2	TRBV7-9	NA	TRBJ2-1	TGTGCCAGCAGCTTAGCGCTAGCGGGTTACAATGAGCAGTTCTTC	CASSLALAGYNEQFF
TRBD2	TRBV30	NA	TRBJ2-1	TGTGCCTGGAGTGTCGGGACTAGCGGTACGAATGAGCAGTTCTTC	CAWSVGTSGTNEQFF
NA	TRBV28	NA	TRBJ2-7	TGTGCCACCAGCCCCCCCCAACACAGGGAACCCTACGAGCAGTACTTC	CATSPPQHREPYEQYF
NA	TRBV30	NA	TRBJ2-7	TGTGCCTGGAGCCTGAACTCAGGGCGGGAGCAGTACTTC	CAWSLNSGREQYF
TRBD1	TRBV18	NA	TRBJ1-1	TGTGCCAGCTCGCCCGGGACAGGGTCCAGCACTGAAGCTTTCTTT	CASSPGTGSSTEAFF
NA	TRBV7-9	once	TRBJ1-1	TGTGCCAGCAGCTTAACGACAGTGAACACTGAAGCTTTCTTT	CASSLTTVNTEAFF
NA	TRBV9	once	TRBJ1-6	TGTGCCAGCAGCTCACCTCCAGGTGGGGGGTTCAATTCACCCCTCCACTTT	CASSSPPGGGFNSPLHF
NA	TRBV2	NA	TRBJ1-6	TGTGCCAGCAGTCCCTCGGGTAATTCACCCCTCCACTTT	CASSPSGNSPLHF
NA	TRBV2	NA	TRBJ1-5	TGTGCCAGCAGGGAAGTTGAGCAGCCCCAGCATTTT	CASREVEQPQHF